This entry features one T cell receptor (beta chain) sequence. Its antigen is as yet unknown. The sample originates from a study of type 1 regulatory T cells. Study information: T-allo10 is a Tr1-enriched, alloantigen-specific CD4 T cell product made in vitro.

CDR3 length equals 17 residues. With 0 bases clipped from V and 4 bases from J, the junction kept 8 bases outside the gene matches. One entry per CDR3 protein results from TCRdb running MiXCR on the reads. This table has about 62,000 distinct CDR3 sequences, around 62% appearing once. Study findings and constraints: Type 1 regulatory T cells had a more restricted TCR repertoire than non-type 1 regulatory T cells.

The chain is built from TRBV23-1 and TRBJ2-1; 8 positions agree with TRBD1. TRBV23-1 is reported as an ORF; its role is uncertain. This TCR was recovered from a human donor in good health. Sequencing was done on a sample of cultured non-Tr1 T cells, either the whole culture or a sorted T cell fraction (not recorded which). The CDR3 coding sequence is TGCGCCAGCAGTCAATCCAGGACAGGGACCCGATACAATGAGCAGTTCTTC. Encoded protein: CASSQSRTGTRYNEQFF.